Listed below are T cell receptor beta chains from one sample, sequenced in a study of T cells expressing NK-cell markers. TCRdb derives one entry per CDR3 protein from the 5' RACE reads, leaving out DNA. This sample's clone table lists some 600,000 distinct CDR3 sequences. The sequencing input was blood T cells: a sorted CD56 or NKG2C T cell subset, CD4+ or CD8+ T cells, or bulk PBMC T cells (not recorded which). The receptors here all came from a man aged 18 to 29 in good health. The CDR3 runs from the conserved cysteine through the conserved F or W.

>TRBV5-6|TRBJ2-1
CASSLDRTSGSYNEQFF
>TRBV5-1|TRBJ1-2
CASSLFSQGAGGYTF
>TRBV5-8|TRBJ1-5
CASSFGQGFNQPQHF
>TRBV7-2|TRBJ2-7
CASSSRWGDEQYF
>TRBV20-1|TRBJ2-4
CSASKGRRGGNIQYF
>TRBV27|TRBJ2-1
CASSLGVGDEQFF
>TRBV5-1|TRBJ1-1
CASSSRGVMNTEAFF
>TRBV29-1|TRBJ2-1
CSVEEREASYNEQFF
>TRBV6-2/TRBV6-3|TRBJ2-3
CASSSLQEVSTDTQYF
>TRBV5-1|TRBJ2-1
CATTPGTSGNEQFF
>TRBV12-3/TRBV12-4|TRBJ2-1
CASNLPSGNKQFF
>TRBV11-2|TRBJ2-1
CASRLSDYADQFF
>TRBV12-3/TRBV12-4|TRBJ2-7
CASSSGTLGSYEQYF
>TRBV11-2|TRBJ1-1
CASTTLTGLNTEAFF